The 16 T cell receptor beta chains reported below all come from one sample, sequenced in a study of neurological immune-mediated disorders. From the 5' RACE reads, TCRdb called clonotypes with MiXCR, one entry per CDR3 protein. This table has about 59,000 distinct CDR3 sequences, 3% to 4.5% appearing once. Sequencing used PBMCs. These receptors were collected from a woman aged 30 to 39 with multiple sclerosis.

This clonotype was detected only once. A read error may explain this, as a much larger clone is one base away. The chain couples TRBV5-1 to TRBJ1-1; the match to TRBD1 covers 9 bases. The germline gives CDR1 SGHRS, CDR2 YFSETQ. The length of the CDR3 is 15 residues. The V gene end was trimmed by 5 bases and the J gene end by 5 bases; junction bases not matched to a gene: 10. The CDR3 DNA is TGCGCCAGCAGATTTGGGACAGGGAGGTTTACTGAAGCTTTCTTT. Residues: CASRFGTGRFTEAFF. The full variable domain, with the rest looked up from reference TRBV5-1 and TRBJ1-1, is KAGVTQTPRYLIKTRGQQVTLSCSPISGHRSVSWYQQTPGQGLQFLFEYFSETQRNKGNFPGRFSGRQFSNSRSEMNVSTLELGDSALYLCASRFGTGRFTEAFFGQGTRLTVV.

This clonotype was counted at least ten times. This chain links TRBV20-1 with TRBJ2-7; 7 bases match TRBD2. CDR3 length: 13 amino acids. V trimming: 6 bases; J trimming: 2 bases; junction bases outside the gene matches: 7. The germline V gene encodes CDR1 DFQATT and CDR2 SNEGSKA (reference sequence). The CDR3, as DNA: TGCAGTGCCACCTCAGCGGGGCCCTACGAGCAGTACTTC. Translating gives CSATSAGPYEQYF.

This clonotype has at least ten counts. The genes are TRBV7-6 and TRBJ2-7; 8 nucleotides line up with TRBD1. With 5 bases clipped from V and 4 bases from J, the junction kept 4 bases outside the gene matches. The CDR3 extends over 13 amino acids. Germline lookup yields CDR1 SGHVS and CDR2 FNYEAQ. CDR3 loop: CASSPDRGYEQYF. The CDR3 DNA follows: TGTGCCAGCAGCCCCGACAGGGGATACGAGCAGTACTTC.

This rearrangement joins TRBV14 to TRBJ1-1; TRBD1 agrees at 7 bases. Per germline, CDR1 SGHDN and CDR2 FVKESK. The CDR3 has 15 amino acids. Trimming took 3 bases from V and 2 from J; bases not matched to a gene: 6. CDR3 sequence: CASSHRQGANTEAFF. The CDR3 DNA is TGTGCCAGCAGCCACCGACAGGGTGCTAACACTGAAGCTTTCTTT.

This clonotype showed up many times. V is TRBV5-1 and J is TRBJ1-6; the match to TRBD1 covers 10 bases. Germline V gene data show CDR1 as SGHRS and CDR2 as YFSETQ. V dropped 4 bases and J dropped 11; count of bases not matched to a gene: 6. The CDR3 consists of 14 residues. CDR3 amino acids: CASSRDRGGAPLHF. The DNA for the CDR3 is TGCGCCAGCAGCCGGGACAGGGGTGGAGCACCCCTCCACTTT. The full variable domain, in which reference TRBV5-1 and TRBJ1-6 provide the parts outside the CDR3, is KAGVTQTPRYLIKTRGQQVTLSCSPISGHRSVSWYQQTPGQGLQFLFEYFSETQRNKGNFPGRFSGRQFSNSRSEMNVSTLELGDSALYLCASSRDRGGAPLHFGNGTRLTVT.

This clonotype was seen at least ten times. This chain uses TRBV5-5 with TRBJ1-1; D unclear. Germline loops: CDR1 SGHKS, CDR2 YYEKEE (reference sequence). V was clipped by 4 bases and J by 4 bases, with 26 bases between them. The CDR3 contains 18 residues. For the CDR3, the DNA is TGTGCCAGCAGCCTGACCCCTATGGTCCATCATCGCTCCACTGAAGCTTTCTTT. It is translated as CASSLTPMVHHRSTEAFF.

In this sample, this clonotype turned up many times. V and J are TRBV20-1 and TRBJ2-1, with 9 nucleotides matching TRBD2. V was pared by 8 bases and J by 2 bases, with 7 bases of the junction left unmatched. The CDR3 has 14 amino acids. Germline V lookup: CDR1 DFQATT, CDR2 SNEGSKA (reference sequence). CDR3 DNA sequence: TGCAGTTTAGCGGGAGCTAGTGCCTACAATGAGCAGTTCTTC. Translation: CSLAGASAYNEQFF.

This clonotype appeared many times. The chain links TRBV6-5 to TRBJ2-2, with a tentative D call TRBD2 (5 bases). The CDR3 has 16 amino acids. Germline CDR1 reads MNHEY; CDR2 reads SVGAGI. With 7 bases removed from V and 0 bases from J, the gap between germline ends came to 15 bases. The CDR3 reads CASTPGWGANTGELFF. The CDR3, as DNA: TGTGCCAGCACCCCTGGATGGGGAGCGAACACCGGGGAGCTGTTTTTT.

This clonotype was counted many times. The CDR3 sequence is CASSYRASGNQPQHF. As DNA, the CDR3 is TGTGCCAGCAGCTACCGGGCCTCAGGCAATCAGCCCCAGCATTTT. The rearrangement joins TRBV12-3 or TRBV12-4 to TRBJ1-5, with no clear D. V dropped 6 bases and J dropped 2 bases, with 14 bases sitting between them. The CDR3 length is 15 residues.

This clonotype was detected many times. This chain uses TRBV12-3 or TRBV12-4 with TRBJ1-1, with D perhaps TRBD1 (5 bases). Trimming shortened V by 6 bases and J by 3 bases, and 17 bases separated the two germline ends. This CDR3 is 15 amino acids long. CDR3 residues: CASSTGEGRDTEAFF. Here the CDR3 DNA reads TGTGCCAGCAGCACGGGGGAGGGTCGGGACACTGAAGCTTTCTTT.

Many counts were recorded for this clonotype. The chain couples TRBV5-1 to TRBJ2-7; D might be TRBD1 or TRBD2, each matching 5 bases. Germline V gives CDR1 SGHRS, CDR2 YFSETQ. The CDR3 runs 13 residues. Trimming stripped 2 bases from V and 6 bases from J, with 12 bases between. The CDR3 protein is CASSFSGRPEQYF. The CDR3 DNA is TGCGCCAGCAGCTTCTCGGGACGGCCCGAGCAGTACTTC. The whole variable domain, filled in from reference TRBV5-1 and TRBJ2-7, reads KAGVTQTPRYLIKTRGQQVTLSCSPISGHRSVSWYQQTPGQGLQFLFEYFSETQRNKGNFPGRFSGRQFSNSRSEMNVSTLELGDSALYLCASSFSGRPEQYFGPGTRLTVT.

This clonotype was recorded at least ten times. This chain links TRBV7-6 with TRBJ2-7; 9 bases align to TRBD1. The junction had 5 bases not matched to a gene; V was cut back by 5 bases and J by 3 bases. Germline V lookup: CDR1 SGHVS, CDR2 FNYEAQ. The CDR3 covers 14 residues. Written as DNA, the CDR3 is TGTGCCAGCAGCGCCAGGACAGGGGACTACGAGCAGTACTTC. Protein sequence: CASSARTGDYEQYF.

At least ten counts were recorded for this clonotype. The chain couples TRBV10-3 to TRBJ2-7; unclear D gene. The CDR3 extends over 14 amino acids. Germline CDR1 is ENHRY and CDR2 is SYGVKD. Deletions cut 4 bases from V and 2 bases from J, with 12 bases between. CDR3 bases: TGTGCCATCAGTGCCCGACGATGGCCCTACGAGCAGTACTTC. It is translated as CAISARRWPYEQYF.

This clonotype was seen ten or more times. The chain has TRBV20-1 and TRBJ2-1, with 10 bases fitting TRBD2. This CDR3 contains 17 residues. V shed 4 bases, J shed 0 bases, and the junction held 9 bases outside the gene matches. The germline gives CDR1 DFQATT, CDR2 SNEGSKA (reference sequence). CDR3 residues: CSANAGLAPSSYNEQFF. The CDR3 bases are TGCAGTGCTAATGCGGGACTAGCGCCGAGCTCCTACAATGAGCAGTTCTTC.

Comment on this clonotype: This may stem from a read error, because a much larger clone lies one nucleotide away. Here the CDR3 omits its conserved ending phenylalanine or tryptophan, so a read error is the likely source. The chain has TRBV3-1 and TRBJ2-4, with 9 bases fitting TRBD2. J was trimmed by 6 bases and V by 4 bases; bases with no gene match: 4. Germline CDR1 is LGHDT and CDR2 is YNNKEL (reference sequence). The CDR3 contains 14 residues. This chain's CDR3 is CASSLRGGANIQYC. The CDR3 bases are TGTGCCAGCAGCCTACGCGGGGGGGCAAACATTCAGTACTGC.

This clonotype appeared many times. V and J are TRBV20-1 and TRBJ1-1; TRBD1 matches at 10 bases. In germline, CDR1 is DFQATT, CDR2 SNEGSKA (reference sequence). This CDR3 comprises 13 residues. V was clipped by 6 bases and J by 11 bases; unmatched bases: 12. The CDR3 region has the DNA TGCAGTGCCCTCGGCCAGGGACAGGGGTGGGCTTTCTTT. Its protein product is CSALGQGQGWAFF.